Listed below are T cell receptor beta chains from one sample, sequenced in a study of T cell responses to AZD1222 COVID-19 vaccine. Here immunoSEQ multiplex PCR was the method, and the copy in TCRdb shows in-frame clones only, minus some. The sample yields under 200,000 clones, around 87% seen once. This material consisted of peripheral blood, taken 28 days after the second AZD1222 dose. The receptors here all came from an adult who received the AZD1222 COVID-19 vaccine. CDR3s include the opening cysteine and the closing phenylalanine or tryptophan. D genes are given only for firm matches. The size of a clone is reported for some rows only, either as once, few or many, or as a class for expanded clones.

.	TRBV5-5	.	TRBJ1-6	TGTGCCAGCAGCACGAGACCCTGGGACGGGGTTTCACCCCTCCACTTT	CASSTRPWDGVSPLHF
.	TRBV7-8	.	TRBJ1-3	TGTGCCAGCAGCTTCCAGAGAGGGCTCGGGGGCACCATATATTTT	CASSFQRGLGGTIYF
once	TRBV6-6	TRBD1	TRBJ1-6	TGTGCCAGCAGGCCGCACGACAGGGATAATTCACCCCTCCACTTT	CASRPHDRDNSPLHF
.	TRBV18	.	TRBJ1-2	TGTGCCAGCTCCGGGACTGTAATAGGTGGCTACACCTTC	CASSGTVIGGYTF
.	TRBV6-1	.	TRBJ1-2	TGTGCCAGCAGTGAACGTGACGGTCCGGGGACCTTC	CASSERDGPGTF
.	TRBV27	TRBD1	TRBJ2-7	TGTGCCAGCAGTCAGGGGGCGGAGTACGAGCAGTACTTC	CASSQGAEYEQYF
.	TRBV7-9	.	TRBJ1-6	TGTGCCAGCAGCTTGGAGCAATATAATTCACCCCTCCACTTT	CASSLEQYNSPLHF
.	TRBV5-1	TRBD1	TRBJ1-1	TGCGCCAGCAGCTTGGCCGATTCAGGGGGAAGGAACACTGAAGCTTTCTTT	CASSLADSGGRNTEAFF
.	TRBV7-2	.	TRBJ1-3	TGTGCCAGCAGTTCCGACAGTACCTCTGGAAACACCATATATTTT	CASSSDSTSGNTIYF
.	TRBV5-1	.	TRBJ2-5	TGCGCCAGCAGCTTGGTGGAGACCCAGTACTTC	CASSLVETQYF
.	TRBV6-5	.	TRBJ1-3	TGTGCCTCCCAGTGGGCGCGCGGAAACACCATATATTTT	CASQWARGNTIYF
.	TRBV19	TRBD2	TRBJ2-1	TGTGCCAGTAGTATAGCTAGCGGGGTCAATGAGCAGTTCTTC	CASSIASGVNEQFF
.	TRBV30	.	TRBJ1-1	TGTGCCTGGAGTGTACTAAGGATGGGGACTGAAGCTTTCTTT	CAWSVLRMGTEAFF
.	TRBV18	.	TRBJ1-2	TGTGCCAGCTCACCGGACGACTATGGCTACACCTTC	CASSPDDYGYTF
.	TRBV14	.	TRBJ1-2	TGTGCCAGCAGCCAGTTGTATGGGGACGGCTACACCTTC	CASSQLYGDGYTF
.	TRBV30	.	TRBJ2-7	TGTGCCTGGAGGGGATCCAACGAGCAGTACTTC	CAWRGSNEQYF
.	TRBV4-1	.	TRBJ1-1	TGCGCCAGCAGCCAAGGAGGAATTATGAGGGGAAACGCTTTCTTT	CASSQGGIMRGNAFF
.	TRBV3-1/TRBV3-2	TRBD1	TRBJ1-4	TGTGCCCGCAGAGGGACAGGGTATGAAAAACTGTTTTTT	CARRGTGYEKLFF
.	TRBV19	TRBD1	TRBJ1-5	TGTGCCAGTAGTGACATACCCCTCTCTCTGAGGGGGCTGCAGCCCCAGCATTTT	CASSDIPLSLRGLQPQHF
.	TRBV7-2	.	TRBJ1-4	TGTGCCAGCAGCTTACAAGGGCTGAATGAAAAACTGTTTTTT	CASSLQGLNEKLFF
.	TRBV5-1	.	TRBJ2-5	TGCGCCAGCAGAACAGGACACAAAGAGACCCAGTACTTC	CASRTGHKETQYF
.	TRBV5-1	.	TRBJ2-4	TGCGCCAGCAGCTTAGAACTTGGGAACATTCAGTACTTC	CASSLELGNIQYF
.	TRBV6-5	.	TRBJ1-2	TGTGCCAGCAGTTACTCAACCACCCCTAACTATGGCTACACCTTC	CASSYSTTPNYGYTF
.	TRBV24-1	.	TRBJ2-1	TGTGCCACCAGTGATTTTAACGTTGGTGAGCAGTTCTTC	CATSDFNVGEQFF
.	TRBV5-1	.	TRBJ2-7	TGCGCCAGCAGCCGTACAGACGCGAACGACGAGCAGTACTTC	CASSRTDANDEQYF
once	TRBV12-3/TRBV12-4	.	TRBJ1-2	TGTGCCAGCAGTTTAGAGTTGACCTATGGCTACACCTTC	CASSLELTYGYTF
.	TRBV5-6	.	TRBJ1-4	TGTGCCAGCAGCGAATATACACCGGACAAAAATGAAAAACTGTTTTTT	CASSEYTPDKNEKLFF
few	TRBV7-9	.	TRBJ1-1	TGTGCCAGCAGCCGGGGAGCGAGGGGCACTGAAGCTTTCTTT	CASSRGARGTEAFF
.	TRBV20-1	.	TRBJ1-5	TGCAGTGCTAGTGAGAGCGCAGGGGGCAATCAGCCCCAGCATTTT	CSASESAGGNQPQHF